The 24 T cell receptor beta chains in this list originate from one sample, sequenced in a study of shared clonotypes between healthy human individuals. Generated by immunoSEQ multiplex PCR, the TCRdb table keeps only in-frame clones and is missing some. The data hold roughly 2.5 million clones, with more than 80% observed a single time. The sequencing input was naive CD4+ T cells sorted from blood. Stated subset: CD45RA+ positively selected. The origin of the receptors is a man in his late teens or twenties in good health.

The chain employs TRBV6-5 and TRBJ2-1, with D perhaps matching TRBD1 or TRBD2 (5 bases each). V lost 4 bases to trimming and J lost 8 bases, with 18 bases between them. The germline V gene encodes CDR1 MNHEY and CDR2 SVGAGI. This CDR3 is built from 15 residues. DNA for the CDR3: TGTGCCAGCAGTTCCCGGTGGGGGAAGGGCGATGAGCAGTTCTTC. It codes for CASSSRWGKGDEQFF.

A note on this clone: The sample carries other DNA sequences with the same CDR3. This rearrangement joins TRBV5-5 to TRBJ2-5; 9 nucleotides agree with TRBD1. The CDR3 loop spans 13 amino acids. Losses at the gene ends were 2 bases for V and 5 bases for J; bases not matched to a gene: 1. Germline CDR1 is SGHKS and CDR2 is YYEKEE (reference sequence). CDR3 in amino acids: CASSLQGAETQYF. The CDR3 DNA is TGTGCCAGCAGCTTACAGGGGGCCGAGACCCAGTACTTC.

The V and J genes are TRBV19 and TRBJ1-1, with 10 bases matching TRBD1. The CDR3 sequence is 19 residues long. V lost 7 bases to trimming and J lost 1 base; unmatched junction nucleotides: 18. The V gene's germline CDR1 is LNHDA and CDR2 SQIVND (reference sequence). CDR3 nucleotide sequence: TGTGCCAGTACCCAATTTACTGGACAGGGGGAAAGGTGGAACACTGAAGCTTTCTTT. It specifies CASTQFTGQGERWNTEAFF.

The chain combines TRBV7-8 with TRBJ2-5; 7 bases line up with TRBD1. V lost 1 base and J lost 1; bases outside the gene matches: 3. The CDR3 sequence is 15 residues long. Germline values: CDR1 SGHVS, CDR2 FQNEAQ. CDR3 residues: CASSLEGAAQETQYF. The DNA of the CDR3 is TGTGCCAGCAGCTTAGAGGGGGCAGCCCAAGAGACCCAGTACTTC.

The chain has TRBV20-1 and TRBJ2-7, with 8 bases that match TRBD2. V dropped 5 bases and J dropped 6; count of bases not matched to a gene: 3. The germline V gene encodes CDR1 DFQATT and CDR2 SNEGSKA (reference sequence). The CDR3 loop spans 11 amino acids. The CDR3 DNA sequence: TGCAGTGCTGTCCGGGGGGGCGAGCAGTACTTC. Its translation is CSAVRGGEQYF.

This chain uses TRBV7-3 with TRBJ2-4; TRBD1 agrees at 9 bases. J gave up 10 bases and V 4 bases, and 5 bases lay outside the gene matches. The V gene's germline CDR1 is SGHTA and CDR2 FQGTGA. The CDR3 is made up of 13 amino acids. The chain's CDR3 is CASSYGDRAIQYF. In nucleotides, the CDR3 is TGTGCCAGCAGCTACGGGGACAGGGCTATTCAGTACTTC.

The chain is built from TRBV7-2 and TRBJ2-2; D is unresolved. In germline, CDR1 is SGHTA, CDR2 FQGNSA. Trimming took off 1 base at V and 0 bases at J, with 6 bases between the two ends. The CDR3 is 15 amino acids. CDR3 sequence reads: CASSLVQTNTGELFF. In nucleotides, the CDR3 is TGTGCCAGCAGCTTAGTCCAGACGAACACCGGGGAGCTGTTTTTT.

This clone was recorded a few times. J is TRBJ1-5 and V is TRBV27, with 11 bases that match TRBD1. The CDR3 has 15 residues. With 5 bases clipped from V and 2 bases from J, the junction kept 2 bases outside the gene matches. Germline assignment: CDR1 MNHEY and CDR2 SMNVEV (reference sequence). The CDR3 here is CASSRGQGGNQPQHF. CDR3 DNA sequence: TGTGCCAGCAGTCGGGGACAGGGGGGCAATCAGCCCCAGCATTTT.

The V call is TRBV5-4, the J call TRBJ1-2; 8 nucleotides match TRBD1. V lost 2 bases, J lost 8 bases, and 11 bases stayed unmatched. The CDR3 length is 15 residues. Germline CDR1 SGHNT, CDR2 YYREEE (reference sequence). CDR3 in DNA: TGTGCCAGCAGCTTCGAAACAGGGGGTTCGGCCGGCTACACCTTC. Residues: CASSFETGGSAGYTF.

CDR3 sequence (DNA): TGTGCCAGCAGCTCGACTAGCGGGAGTTTGTACGAGCAGTACTTC. Encoded protein: CASSSTSGSLYEQYF. The rearrangement links TRBV7-2 to TRBJ2-7, with TRBD2 matching 12 bases. The germline V gene encodes CDR1 SGHTA and CDR2 FQGNSA. The length of the CDR3 is 15 residues. V dropped 4 bases and J dropped 4; count of bases not matched to a gene: 5.

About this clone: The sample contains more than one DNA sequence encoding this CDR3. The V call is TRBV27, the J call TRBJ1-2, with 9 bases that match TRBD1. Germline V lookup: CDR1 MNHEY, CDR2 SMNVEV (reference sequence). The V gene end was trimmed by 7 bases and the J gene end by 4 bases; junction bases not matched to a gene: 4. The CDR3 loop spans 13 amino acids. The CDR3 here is CASKGQGPYGYTF. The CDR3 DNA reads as TGTGCCAGCAAGGGACAGGGCCCCTATGGCTACACCTTC.

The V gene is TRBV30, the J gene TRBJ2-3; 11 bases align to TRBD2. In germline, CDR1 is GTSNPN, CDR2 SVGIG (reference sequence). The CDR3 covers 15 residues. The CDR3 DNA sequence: TGTGCTTCCCAGGCGGGACTAGCGGTCACAGATACGCAGTATTTT. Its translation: CASQAGLAVTDTQYF.

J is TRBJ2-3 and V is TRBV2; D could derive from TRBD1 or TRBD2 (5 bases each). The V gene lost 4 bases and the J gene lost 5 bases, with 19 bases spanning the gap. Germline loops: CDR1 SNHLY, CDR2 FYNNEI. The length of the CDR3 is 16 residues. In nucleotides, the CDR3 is TGTGCCAGCAGTGGGGGGTTTGGGGTTAAAGGAGATACGCAGTATTTT. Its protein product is CASSGGFGVKGDTQYF.

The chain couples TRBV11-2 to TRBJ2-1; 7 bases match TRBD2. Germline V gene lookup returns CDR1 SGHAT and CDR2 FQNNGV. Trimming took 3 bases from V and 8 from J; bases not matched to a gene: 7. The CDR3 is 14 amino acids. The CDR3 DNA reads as TGTGCCAGCAGCTTGATGGGGGGGAGGGATGAGCAGTTCTTC. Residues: CASSLMGGRDEQFF.

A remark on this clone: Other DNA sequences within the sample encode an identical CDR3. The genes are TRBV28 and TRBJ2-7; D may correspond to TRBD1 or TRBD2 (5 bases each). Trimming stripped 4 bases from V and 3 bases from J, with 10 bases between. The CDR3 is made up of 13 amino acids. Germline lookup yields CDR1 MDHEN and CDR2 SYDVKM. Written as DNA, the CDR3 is TGTGCCAGCAGTTCCGGGACGGTCTACGAGCAGTACTTC. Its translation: CASSSGTVYEQYF.

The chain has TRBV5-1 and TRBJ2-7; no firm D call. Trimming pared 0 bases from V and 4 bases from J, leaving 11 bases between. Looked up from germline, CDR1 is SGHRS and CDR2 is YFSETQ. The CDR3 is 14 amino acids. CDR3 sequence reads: CASSLGPSGYEQYF. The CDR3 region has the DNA TGCGCCAGCAGCTTGGGACCGAGTGGTTACGAGCAGTACTTC. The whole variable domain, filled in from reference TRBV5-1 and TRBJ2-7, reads KAGVTQTPRYLIKTRGQQVTLSCSPISGHRSVSWYQQTPGQGLQFLFEYFSETQRNKGNFPGRFSGRQFSNSRSEMNVSTLELGDSALYLCASSLGPSGYEQYFGPGTRLTVT.

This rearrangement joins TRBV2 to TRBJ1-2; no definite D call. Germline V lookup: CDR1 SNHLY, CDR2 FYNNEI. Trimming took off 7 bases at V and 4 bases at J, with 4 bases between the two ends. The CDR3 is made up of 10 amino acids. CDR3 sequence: CASKGYGYTF. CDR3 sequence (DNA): TGTGCCAGCAAAGGCTATGGCTACACCTTC.

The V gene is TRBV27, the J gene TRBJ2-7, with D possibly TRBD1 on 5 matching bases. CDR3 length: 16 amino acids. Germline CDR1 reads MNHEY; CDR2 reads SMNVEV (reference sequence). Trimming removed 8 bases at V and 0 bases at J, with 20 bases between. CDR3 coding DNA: TGTGCCAGCCGTCTAAGGGGATCCCCCCTCTCCTACGAGCAGTACTTC. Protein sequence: CASRLRGSPLSYEQYF.

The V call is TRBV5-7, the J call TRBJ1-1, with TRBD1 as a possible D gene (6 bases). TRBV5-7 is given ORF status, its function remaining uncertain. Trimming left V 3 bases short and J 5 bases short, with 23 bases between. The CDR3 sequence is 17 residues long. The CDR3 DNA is TGTGCCAGCAGCTCCACAGACAGGCCAGGGTTTTGGACTGAAGCTTTCTTT. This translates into CASSSTDRPGFWTEAFF.

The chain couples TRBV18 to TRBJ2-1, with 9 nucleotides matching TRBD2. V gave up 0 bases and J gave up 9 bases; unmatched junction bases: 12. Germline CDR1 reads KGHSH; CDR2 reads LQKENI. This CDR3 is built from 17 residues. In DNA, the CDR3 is TGTGCCAGCTCACCACCGATTTGTTTAGCGGGAGAGTGTGAGCAGTTCTTC. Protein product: CASSPPICLAGECEQFF.

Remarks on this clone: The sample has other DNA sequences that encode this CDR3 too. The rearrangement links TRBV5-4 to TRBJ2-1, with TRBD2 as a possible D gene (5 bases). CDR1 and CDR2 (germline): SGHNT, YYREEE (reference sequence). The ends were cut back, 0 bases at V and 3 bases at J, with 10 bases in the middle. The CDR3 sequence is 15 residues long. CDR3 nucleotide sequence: TGTGCCAGCAGCTTGGCCCTAGCCGGCTACAATGAGCAGTTCTTC. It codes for CASSLALAGYNEQFF. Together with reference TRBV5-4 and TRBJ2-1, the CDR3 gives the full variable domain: ETGVTQSPTHLIKTRGQQVTLRCSSQSGHNTVSWYQQALGQGPQFIFQYYREEENGRGNFPPRFSGLQFPNYSSELNVNALELDDSALYLCASSLALAGYNEQFFGPGTRLTVL.

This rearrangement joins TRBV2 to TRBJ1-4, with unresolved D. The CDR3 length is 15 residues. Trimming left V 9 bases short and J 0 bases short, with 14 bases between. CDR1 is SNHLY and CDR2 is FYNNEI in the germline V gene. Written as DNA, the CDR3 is TGTGCCAGTGGGCAAGGAAAGACAACTAATGAAAAACTGTTTTTT. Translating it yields CASGQGKTTNEKLFF. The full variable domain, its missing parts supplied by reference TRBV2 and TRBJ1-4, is EPEVTQTPSHQVTQMGQEVILRCVPISNHLYFYWYRQILGQKVEFLVSFYNNEISEKSEIFDDQFSVERPDGSNFTLKIRSTKLEDSAMYFCASGQGKTTNEKLFFGSGTQLSVL.

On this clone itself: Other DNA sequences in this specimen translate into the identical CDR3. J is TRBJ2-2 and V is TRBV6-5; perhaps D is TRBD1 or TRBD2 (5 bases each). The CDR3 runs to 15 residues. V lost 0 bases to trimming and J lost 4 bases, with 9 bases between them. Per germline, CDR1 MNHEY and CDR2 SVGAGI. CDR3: CASSYSGAGTGELFF. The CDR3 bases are TGTGCCAGCAGTTACTCAGGGGCGGGCACCGGGGAGCTGTTTTTT.

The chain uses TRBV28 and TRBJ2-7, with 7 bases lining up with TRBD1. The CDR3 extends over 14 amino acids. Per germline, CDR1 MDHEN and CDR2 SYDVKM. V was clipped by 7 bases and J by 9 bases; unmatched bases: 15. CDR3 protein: CASIHPRGPVPQYF. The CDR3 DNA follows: TGTGCCAGCATCCACCCTAGGGGGCCTGTTCCGCAGTACTTC.